This T cell receptor beta chain was captured by sequencing in a study of blood T cell repertoires in COVID-19. Study-level information: Samples representing acute and convalescent COVID-19 were sourced from the United States, Italy and Spain. Sample material is recorded as cDNA or gDNA derived from T cells, B-cell-depleted T cells, or PBMCs.

Germline CDR1 reads LGHDT; CDR2 reads YNNKEL (reference sequence). The V gene lost 1 base and the J gene lost 10 bases, with 7 bases spanning the gap. The CDR3 has 11 residues. As originally analysed: Estimated nucleated cell counts came from reference gene primer amplification. Clones were read by immunoSEQ multiplex PCR, and TCRdb kept only the in-frame ones, dropping some. V and J calls and clone size are those listed in that table; D and trimming were worked out from the DNA. The data show 200,000 to 250,000 clones, about three quarters seen once. The receptor's source is a woman aged 70 to 79 with acute or convalescent COVID-19. The material sequenced was peripheral blood. V and J are TRBV3-1 (or the pseudogene TRBV3-2) and TRBJ2-5; D perhaps matches TRBD2 (5 bases). The CDR3 sequence: CASSQVRDQYF. The CDR3 nucleotides read TGTGCCAGCAGCCAAGTCCGGGACCAGTACTTC.